The rows below give T cell receptor beta chains drawn from one sample of a study of blood T cell repertoires in COVID-19. Method: immunoSEQ multiplex PCR; TCRdb's copy keeps in-frame clones and lacks some. The table includes under 200,000 clones, approximately 87% detected once. Sequenced material: PBMCs or T cells enriched from blood (not recorded which). The receptors shown here come from a woman in her forties or fifties who had recovered from COVID-19. Both conserved end residues are part of each CDR3. A D gene is named only where the DNA matches it firmly. The size field is filled for only some rows; it gives once, few, many or a size class.

J gene: TRBJ2-3
V gene: TRBV7-2
clone size: .
D gene: .
CDR3 protein: CASSRDRGRGYTDTQYF
CDR3 DNA: TGTGCCAGCAGCCGTGATCGCGGTCGGGGGTACACAGATACGCAGTATTTT

J gene: TRBJ1-5
V gene: TRBV5-5
clone size: .
D gene: .
CDR3 protein: CASSRYTGGANQPQHF
CDR3 DNA: TGTGCCAGCAGCAGATACACCGGGGGGGCAAATCAGCCCCAGCATTTT

J gene: TRBJ1-2
V gene: TRBV4-3
clone size: .
D gene: TRBD1
CDR3 protein: CASSQAGQGAFGYTF
CDR3 DNA: TGCGCCAGCAGCCAGGCGGGACAGGGGGCGTTCGGCTACACCTTC

J gene: TRBJ1-5
V gene: TRBV4-2
clone size: few
D gene: .
CDR3 protein: CASSQEETGGWDQPQHF
CDR3 DNA: TGTGCCAGCAGCCAAGAGGAAACGGGTGGGTGGGATCAGCCCCAGCATTTT

J gene: TRBJ1-1
V gene: TRBV5-8
clone size: .
D gene: .
CDR3 protein: CASSRRVEAFF
CDR3 DNA: TGTGCCAGCAGCCGGCGGGTTGAAGCTTTCTTT

J gene: TRBJ1-5
V gene: TRBV2
clone size: .
D gene: TRBD1
CDR3 protein: CASHDREGNQPQHF
CDR3 DNA: TGTGCCAGCCACGACAGGGAAGGCAATCAGCCCCAGCATTTT

J gene: TRBJ1-5
V gene: TRBV5-5
clone size: .
D gene: TRBD1
CDR3 protein: CASSLEQGADQPQHF
CDR3 DNA: TGTGCCAGCAGCTTGGAACAGGGGGCGGATCAGCCCCAGCATTTT

J gene: TRBJ2-7
V gene: TRBV6-2/TRBV6-3
clone size: .
D gene: TRBD2
CDR3 protein: CASSSRPSGPTPRGEQYF
CDR3 DNA: TGTGCCAGCAGTTCAAGGCCTAGCGGACCTACCCCTCGAGGCGAGCAGTACTTC

J gene: TRBJ1-1
V gene: TRBV9
clone size: .
D gene: .
CDR3 protein: CASSVRERNTEAFF
CDR3 DNA: TGTGCCAGCAGCGTCCGGGAAAGAAACACTGAAGCTTTCTTT

J gene: TRBJ2-5
V gene: TRBV11-2
clone size: .
D gene: TRBD2
CDR3 protein: CASSLARLAGETQYF
CDR3 DNA: TGTGCCAGCAGCTTGGCCCGACTAGCAGGGGAGACCCAGTACTTC

J gene: TRBJ2-7
V gene: TRBV18
clone size: .
D gene: TRBD1
CDR3 protein: CASSPTLRTGGAYEQYF
CDR3 DNA: TGTGCCAGCTCACCAACCCTACGAACAGGGGGTGCCTACGAGCAGTACTTC

J gene: TRBJ2-7
V gene: TRBV6-5
clone size: .
D gene: .
CDR3 protein: CASSYSTGEQYF
CDR3 DNA: TGTGCCAGCAGTTACTCGACGGGGGAGCAGTACTTC

J gene: TRBJ2-2
V gene: TRBV3-1/TRBV3-2
clone size: .
D gene: TRBD1
CDR3 protein: CASSQAPGGVGVGELFF
CDR3 DNA: TGTGCCAGCAGCCAAGCTCCAGGGGGAGTTGGGGTCGGGGAGCTGTTTTTT

J gene: TRBJ1-5
V gene: TRBV27
clone size: once
D gene: TRBD1
CDR3 protein: CASSLSGRGNDQPQHF
CDR3 DNA: TGTGCCAGCAGTTTATCGGGCAGGGGGAACGATCAGCCCCAGCATTTT

J gene: TRBJ2-1
V gene: TRBV7-3
clone size: .
D gene: .
CDR3 protein: CASSLMVGADEVYNEQFF
CDR3 DNA: TGTGCCAGCAGCTTAATGGTAGGGGCGGACGAGGTCTACAATGAGCAGTTCTTC

J gene: TRBJ2-5
V gene: TRBV9
clone size: .
D gene: TRBD2
CDR3 protein: CASSRSTSGGAQGKKTQYF
CDR3 DNA: TGTGCCAGCAGCAGATCGACTAGCGGGGGGGCCCAGGGGAAGAAGACCCAGTACTTC

J gene: TRBJ2-7
V gene: TRBV2
clone size: .
D gene: TRBD1
CDR3 protein: CASSETGASSYEQYF
CDR3 DNA: TGTGCCAGCAGTGAAACAGGGGCAAGCTCCTACGAGCAGTACTTC

J gene: TRBJ2-7
V gene: TRBV12-3/TRBV12-4
clone size: .
D gene: .
CDR3 protein: CASRRFYEQYF
CDR3 DNA: TGTGCCAGCAGGAGGTTCTACGAGCAGTACTTC

J gene: TRBJ2-7
V gene: TRBV3-1/TRBV3-2
clone size: .
D gene: .
CDR3 protein: CASSQGCQPRHEQYF
CDR3 DNA: TGTGCCAGCAGCCAAGGGTGCCAGCCGAGGCACGAGCAGTACTTC

J gene: TRBJ2-1
V gene: TRBV3-1/TRBV3-2
clone size: .
D gene: .
CDR3 protein: CASSQVGREQFF
CDR3 DNA: TGTGCCAGCAGCCAAGTGGGGCGCGAGCAGTTCTTC

J gene: TRBJ2-3
V gene: TRBV18
clone size: once
D gene: TRBD2
CDR3 protein: CASSPRTRIEDTQYF
CDR3 DNA: TGTGCCAGCTCACCAAGGACTAGAATCGAAGATACGCAGTATTTT

J gene: TRBJ2-3
V gene: TRBV4-1
clone size: few
D gene: .
CDR3 protein: CASSPRGAGSTDTQYF
CDR3 DNA: TGCGCCAGCAGCCCTAGGGGTGCGGGAAGCACAGATACGCAGTATTTT

J gene: TRBJ1-1
V gene: TRBV5-4
clone size: .
D gene: .
CDR3 protein: CASSLTVNTEAFF
CDR3 DNA: TGTGCCAGCAGCTTAACGGTGAACACTGAAGCTTTCTTT

J gene: TRBJ2-1
V gene: TRBV9
clone size: .
D gene: TRBD2
CDR3 protein: CASSVATRAGAKNEQFF
CDR3 DNA: TGTGCCAGCAGCGTAGCTACGCGAGCGGGGGCTAAGAATGAGCAGTTCTTC

J gene: TRBJ2-3
V gene: TRBV12-3/TRBV12-4
clone size: .
D gene: TRBD2
CDR3 protein: CASRTSGGDTQYF
CDR3 DNA: TGTGCCAGCAGGACTAGCGGTGGAGATACGCAGTATTTT

J gene: TRBJ1-4
V gene: TRBV5-4
clone size: .
D gene: .
CDR3 protein: CASSQGMGANEKLFF
CDR3 DNA: TGTGCCAGCAGCCAGGGGATGGGGGCGAATGAAAAACTGTTTTTT

J gene: TRBJ1-2
V gene: TRBV6-4
clone size: .
D gene: TRBD1
CDR3 protein: CASSPGTGAHYGYTF
CDR3 DNA: TGTGCCAGCAGTCCCGGGACAGGGGCCCACTATGGCTACACCTTC

J gene: TRBJ2-6
V gene: TRBV4-3
clone size: .
D gene: TRBD1
CDR3 protein: CASSQVSWAGGLTGANVLTF
CDR3 DNA: TGCGCCAGCAGCCAAGTATCCTGGGCAGGGGGCTTGACTGGGGCCAACGTCCTGACTTTC

J gene: TRBJ2-7
V gene: TRBV27
clone size: .
D gene: .
CDR3 protein: CASSYSVGEQYF
CDR3 DNA: TGTGCCAGCAGTTATAGCGTCGGCGAGCAGTACTTC

J gene: TRBJ2-5
V gene: TRBV6-5
clone size: .
D gene: TRBD2
CDR3 protein: CASSYGTIKETQYF
CDR3 DNA: TGTGCCAGCAGTTACGGGACTATAAAGGAGACCCAGTACTTC

J gene: TRBJ2-1
V gene: TRBV7-2
clone size: .
D gene: TRBD2
CDR3 protein: CASSPRLAGASEQFF
CDR3 DNA: TGTGCCAGCAGCCCGAGACTAGCGGGGGCCTCGGAGCAGTTCTTC

J gene: TRBJ1-6
V gene: TRBV30
clone size: .
D gene: .
CDR3 protein: CAWSVGQGSYYNSPLHF
CDR3 DNA: TGTGCCTGGAGTGTGGGGCAGGGTAGTTACTATAATTCACCCCTCCACTTT

J gene: TRBJ2-1
V gene: TRBV24-1
clone size: .
D gene: TRBD1
CDR3 protein: CATSTAQGKGNEQFF
CDR3 DNA: TGTGCCACCAGTACCGCACAGGGGAAGGGCAATGAGCAGTTCTTC

J gene: TRBJ1-1
V gene: TRBV19
clone size: .
D gene: .
CDR3 protein: CASSIVAGWNTEAFF
CDR3 DNA: TGTGCCAGTAGTATAGTGGCAGGCTGGAACACTGAAGCTTTCTTT

J gene: TRBJ1-1
V gene: TRBV7-8
clone size: .
D gene: .
CDR3 protein: CASSLPPTGLNTEAFF
CDR3 DNA: TGTGCCAGCAGCTTACCTCCAACAGGGTTGAACACTGAAGCTTTCTTT

J gene: TRBJ2-7
V gene: TRBV7-2
clone size: .
D gene: .
CDR3 protein: CASSLGDGDWGTRAYEQYF
CDR3 DNA: TGTGCCAGCAGCTTAGGTGATGGCGATTGGGGCACCCGAGCCTACGAGCAGTACTTC

J gene: TRBJ2-5
V gene: TRBV5-6
clone size: .
D gene: TRBD1
CDR3 protein: CASNQGVWQETQYF
CDR3 DNA: TGTGCCAGCAACCAGGGGGTCTGGCAAGAGACCCAGTACTTC

J gene: TRBJ2-7
V gene: TRBV27
clone size: .
D gene: .
CDR3 protein: CASSLGSKYEQYF
CDR3 DNA: TGTGCCAGCAGTTTAGGCAGTAAGTACGAGCAGTACTTC

J gene: TRBJ2-3
V gene: TRBV7-3
clone size: once
D gene: .
CDR3 protein: CASSLRGLSTDTQYF
CDR3 DNA: TGTGCCAGCAGCTTAAGGGGGCTAAGCACAGATACGCAGTATTTT

J gene: TRBJ1-4
V gene: TRBV7-6
clone size: .
D gene: .
CDR3 protein: CASSSTRATNEKLFF
CDR3 DNA: TGTGCCAGCAGCTCCACTAGGGCAACTAATGAAAAACTGTTTTTT

J gene: TRBJ1-1
V gene: TRBV29-1
clone size: .
D gene: TRBD1
CDR3 protein: CSVPRVGTGEVGAFF
CDR3 DNA: TGCAGCGTGCCTCGGGTCGGGACAGGGGAAGTCGGAGCTTTCTTT